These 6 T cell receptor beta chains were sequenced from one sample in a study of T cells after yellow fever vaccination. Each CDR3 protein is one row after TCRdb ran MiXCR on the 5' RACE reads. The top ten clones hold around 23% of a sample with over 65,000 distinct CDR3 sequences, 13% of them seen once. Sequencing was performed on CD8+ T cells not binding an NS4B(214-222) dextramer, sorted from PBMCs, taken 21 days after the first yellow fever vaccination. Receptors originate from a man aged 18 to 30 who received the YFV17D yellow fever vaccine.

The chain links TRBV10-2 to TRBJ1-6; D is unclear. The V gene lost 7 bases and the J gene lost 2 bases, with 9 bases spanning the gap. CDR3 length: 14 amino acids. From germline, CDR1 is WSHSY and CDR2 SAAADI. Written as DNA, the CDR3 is TGCGCCAGCATACGGGCTCCCTATAATTCACCCCTCCACTTT. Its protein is CASIRAPYNSPLHF.

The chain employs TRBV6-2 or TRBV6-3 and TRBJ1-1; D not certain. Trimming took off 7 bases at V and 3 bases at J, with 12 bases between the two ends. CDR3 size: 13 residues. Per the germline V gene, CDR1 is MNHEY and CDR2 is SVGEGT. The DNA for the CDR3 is TGTGCCAGCATCAAGCGTTCCCACACTGAAGCTTTCTTT. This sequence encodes CASIKRSHTEAFF.

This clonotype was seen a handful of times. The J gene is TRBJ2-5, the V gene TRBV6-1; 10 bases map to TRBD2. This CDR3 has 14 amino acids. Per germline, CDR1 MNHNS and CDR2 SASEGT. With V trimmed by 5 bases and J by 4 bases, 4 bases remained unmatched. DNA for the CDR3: TGTGCCAGCAGTATTAGCGGGGGGCCAGAGACCCAGTACTTC. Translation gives CASSISGGPETQYF.

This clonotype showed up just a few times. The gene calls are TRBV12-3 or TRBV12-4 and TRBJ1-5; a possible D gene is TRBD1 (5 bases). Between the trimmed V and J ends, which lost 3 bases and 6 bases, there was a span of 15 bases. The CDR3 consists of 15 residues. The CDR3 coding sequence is TGTGCCAGCAGTTTCGGCCCCAGGGATCTTCAGCCCCAGCATTTT. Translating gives CASSFGPRDLQPQHF.

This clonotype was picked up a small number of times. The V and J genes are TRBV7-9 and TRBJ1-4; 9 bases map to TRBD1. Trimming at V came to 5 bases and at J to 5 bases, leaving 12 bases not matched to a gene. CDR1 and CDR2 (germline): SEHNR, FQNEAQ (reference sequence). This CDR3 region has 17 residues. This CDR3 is CASSPRQGGHLNEKLFF. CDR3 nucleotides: TGTGCCAGCAGCCCCCGACAGGGGGGCCATCTAAATGAAAAACTGTTTTTT.

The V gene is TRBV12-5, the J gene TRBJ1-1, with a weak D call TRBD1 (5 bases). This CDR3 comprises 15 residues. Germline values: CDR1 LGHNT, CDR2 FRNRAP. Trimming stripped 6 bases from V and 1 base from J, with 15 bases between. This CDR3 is CASGASTAKNTEAFF. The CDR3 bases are TGTGCTAGTGGCGCCTCGACAGCAAAGAACACTGAAGCTTTCTTT.